The 16 T cell receptor beta chains below were found in one sample sequenced in a study of tumor and adjacent non-tumor tissue in lung cancer. RNA was extracted from bulk tissue without any cell sorting. Distant lung tissue was collected more than 3 cm away from the tumor edge. The library came from three nested PCR rounds adapted from ARM-PCR protocols. MiXCR was run by TCRdb on the multiplex PCR reads, yielding one entry per CDR3 protein. The sample holds about 100,000 distinct CDR3 sequences; 65% are singletons and the top ten take around a fifth. Sequencing was performed on distant non-tumor lung tissue. These receptors all come from a man aged 25-40 years with non-small cell lung cancer.

Worth noting for this clonotype: Relative to the germline gene, one junction end is altered; a read error may explain this. The chain employs TRBV11-3 and TRBJ2-7, with 8 nucleotides matching TRBD2. Germline V gene data show CDR1 as SGHNT and CDR2 as YENEEA. There are 14 residues in the CDR3. The CDR3 sequence is CSSSPAGASYEQYF. In DNA form, the CDR3 reads TGTTCCAGCAGCCCAGCGGGGGCCTCCTACGAGCAATACTTC.

On this clonotype itself: At one of its ends the junction is not consistent with the germline gene, which may arise from a read error. V and J are TRBV11-3 and TRBJ2-1, with TRBD2 matching 9 bases. CDR3 length equals 14 residues. Germline-derived CDR1 and CDR2 are SGHNT and YENEEA. The CDR3 nucleotides are TGTGCCAGCAGCTTATTTAGCGGGAGCAATGAACACATCTTC. Amino acid sequence: CASSLFSGSNEHIF.

Comments on this clonotype: One end of the junction does not line up with germline, which may come from a read error. This chain joins TRBV29-1 and TRBJ2-3, with D perhaps TRBD1 (5 bases). The CDR3 runs 13 residues. Per germline, CDR1 SQVTM and CDR2 ANQGSEA. The CDR3 DNA follows: TGCAGCGACCTCCGGCAGGGCACAGATATGCAGTATTTT. It is translated as CSDLRQGTDMQYF.

With respect to this clonotype: A much larger clone lies a single base off, so this may be a read error. V usage is TRBV18 and J usage is TRBJ2-2; D might be TRBD2 (5 bases). The CDR3 is made up of 15 amino acids. Germline-derived CDR1 and CDR2 are KGHSH and LQKENI. CDR3 sequence: CASSPPAGNTGEPFF. The DNA for the CDR3 is TGTGCCAGCTCACCACCGGCTGGGAACACCGGGGAGCCGTTTTTT.

This clonotype came up once. A much larger clonotype is one base distant, so this may be a read error. The rearrangement joins TRBV6-6 to TRBJ1-5; the D is unclear. Germline lookup yields CDR1 MNHNY and CDR2 SVGAGI (reference sequence). Trimming took 7 bases from V and 6 from J, leaving 22 bases between them. The CDR3 extends over 16 amino acids. The CDR3 reads CASNPYPAGGRQPQHF. The CDR3 coding sequence is TGTGCCAGCAATCCCTACCCGGCGGGCGGACGTCAGCCCCAGCATTTT.

The chain links TRBV15 to TRBJ2-1; D perhaps matches TRBD2 (5 bases). CDR1 and CDR2 (germline): LNHNV, YYDKDF (reference sequence). Trimming took off 0 bases at V and 9 bases at J, with 9 bases between the two ends. The CDR3 is 13 residues long. CDR3 sequence: CATSRDLGAEQFF. The CDR3 DNA follows: TGTGCCACCAGCAGAGATCTGGGAGCTGAGCAGTTCTTC.

This clonotype was observed once. This CDR3 is missing its conserved last phenylalanine or tryptophan, likely due to a read error. The J gene is TRBJ2-2, the V gene TRBV20-1, with 8 bases matching TRBD2. The V gene's germline CDR1 is DFQATT and CDR2 SNEGSKA (reference sequence). This CDR3 contains 15 residues. The CDR3 spells CSAKTGGAGTGDLFL. As DNA, the CDR3 is TGCAGTGCTAAGACGGGGGGGGCGGGCACCGGGGATCTGTTTCTT.

Regarding this clonotype: The junction shows a germline mismatch at one end, possibly a read error. This chain joins TRBV11-2 and TRBJ2-3; TRBD2 aligns across 10 bases. This CDR3 is built from 16 residues. Germline CDR1 is SGHAT and CDR2 is FQNNGV. The CDR3 spells CASSLGASGSSDMQYF. DNA for the CDR3: TGTGCCAGCAGCTTAGGGGCTAGCGGGAGTTCAGATATGCAGTATTTT.

Of note for this clonotype: This may be a read error: a much more frequent sequence differs by one nucleotide. The chain links TRBV12-3 or TRBV12-4 to TRBJ1-1; D is ambiguous. The CDR3 has 12 residues. The CDR3 loop is CACSFFGREAFF. The DNA of the CDR3 is TGTGCCTGCAGTTTTTTCGGCCGTGAAGCTTTCTTT.

The J gene is TRBJ2-2, the V gene TRBV11-1, with D possibly being TRBD1 or TRBD2 (5 bases each). V lost 5 bases and J 6 bases, leaving 16 bases between the germline ends. Germline V gene data show CDR1 as SGHAT and CDR2 as FQDESV (reference sequence). This CDR3 has 15 residues. CDR3 region: CASSQRGRKAGELFF. The CDR3 region has the DNA TGTGCCAGCAGCCAGAGGGGCAGGAAGGCCGGGGAGCTGTTTTTT.

This clonotype has just one count. This sequence joins TRBV11-3 and TRBJ2-5; D may be TRBD1 (5 bases). The CDR3 is 15 amino acids. Germline values: CDR1 SGHNT, CDR2 YENEEA. The CDR3: CPGSLDQGFQETQYF. The CDR3 coding sequence is TGTCCCGGCAGCTTAGATCAGGGCTTCCAAGAGACCCAGTACTTC.

CDR3 protein: CATSDAIRRDTGELFF. The CDR3 DNA is TGTGCCACCAGTGATGCTATCAGGAGGGACACCGGGGAGCTGTTTTTT. The chain uses TRBV24-1 and TRBJ2-2; D is possibly TRBD2 (6 bases). The length of the CDR3 is 16 residues. V was cut by 3 bases and J by 3 bases, with 13 bases left in between. Germline values: CDR1 KGHDR, CDR2 SFDVKD.

This clonotype was observed a handful of times. This chain links TRBV5-1 with TRBJ1-2; 8 nucleotides align to TRBD1. V shed 3 bases and J 2 bases; nucleotides not matched to a gene: 3. This CDR3 comprises 14 residues. Germline CDR1 SGHRS, CDR2 YFSETQ. The CDR3 DNA is TGCGCCAGCAGCTCGACAGGGGAAAACTATGGCTACACCTTC. It specifies CASSSTGENYGYTF.

Concerning this clonotype itself: At one boundary the junction diverges from the germline segment, which might be a read error. The J gene is TRBJ2-3, the V gene TRBV29-1, with 8 bases fitting TRBD2. Germline CDR1 SQVTM, CDR2 ANQGSEA. There are 15 residues in the CDR3. CDR3 DNA sequence: TGTACCACCGCGAAGCGGGAGATGGGCACAGATACGCAGTATTTT. Protein: CTTAKREMGTDTQYF.

Concerning this clonotype: In this CDR3 the conserved last residue, phenylalanine or tryptophan, is missing, so a read error is likely. V gene TRBV11-1 combines with J gene TRBJ1-5, with D unclear. Germline-derived CDR1 and CDR2 are SGHAT and FQDESV (reference sequence). V was cut by 5 bases and J by 3 bases, with 8 bases left in between. The CDR3 contains 13 residues. The CDR3 loop is CASSRDINQPQHL. Written as DNA, the CDR3 is TGTGCCAGCAGCCGCGACATCAATCAGCCCCAGCATCTT.

In regard to this clonotype: The CDR3 carries no conserved terminal phenylalanine or tryptophan, so it likely arises from a read error. This sequence joins TRBV6-2 or TRBV6-3 and TRBJ1-2; D might be TRBD1 (5 bases). This CDR3 is 12 amino acids long. From germline, CDR1 is MNHEY and CDR2 SVGEGT. In DNA, the CDR3 is TGTGCCAGCAACCAAGGGGTATATGACTACACCGTC. Its translation: CASNQGVYDYTV.